Presented here are 14 T cell receptor beta chains from one specimen sequenced in a study of tumor-infiltrating lymphocytes in primary liver carcinoma. For each extraction, RNA and DNA were obtained together from about 21-30 mg of unsorted bulk tissue. A primer in the constant region served to generate TCR beta cDNA from approximately 500 ng of total RNA. A slightly modified ARM-PCR protocol with three nested multiplex PCR rounds produced these TCR beta libraries. The two initial PCR rounds, roughly 9 cycles each, used TRBV1-TRBV30 forward and C-beta reverse primers. TCRdb re-analysed the multiplex PCR reads in MiXCR, keeping a single row per CDR3 protein. The top ten hold roughly 25% of the sample, which has roughly 80,000 distinct CDR3 sequences, 69% seen once. Sequences were obtained from tumor-adjacent normal liver tissue. The receptors shown here come from a man between 35 and 55 years old with primary liver carcinoma and hepatitis B virus infection.

This clonotype was seen a single time. Germline and junction disagree at one end, which may indicate a read error. The rearrangement joins TRBV6-5 to TRBJ2-7; D may be TRBD2 (6 bases). Germline CDR1 reads MNHEY; CDR2 reads SVGAGI. This CDR3 region has 15 residues. The CDR3 DNA follows: TGTACCAGCAGACCTAGGGACGGGAGCTCCTACGAGCAGTACTTC. Translated: CTSRPRDGSSYEQYF.

This clonotype was counted once. Since no conserved phenylalanine or tryptophan closes the CDR3, a read error is the likely cause. The V and J genes are TRBV5-1 and TRBJ2-7, with TRBD2 identical over 8 bases. V shed 6 bases and J 0 bases; nucleotides not matched to a gene: 8. This CDR3 comprises 15 residues. Germline CDR1 is SGHRS and CDR2 is YFSETQ. The CDR3 region has the DNA TGCGCCAGCACCACGACAAGCGGGAGCTCCTACGAGCAGTACATC. It yields the protein CASTTTSGSSYEQYI.

This clonotype was recorded only once. One junction end does not reproduce the germline sequence, and a read error may be involved. In DNA, the CDR3 is TGTGCCAGTAGCTTAGGTCCGTGGTCTAGCGGGAGGGGAGGGACCCAGTACTTC. Translation: CASSLGPWSSGRGGTQYF. This rearrangement joins TRBV11-2 to TRBJ2-5; the match to TRBD2 covers 12 bases. Germline values: CDR1 SGHAT, CDR2 FQNNGV. This CDR3 comprises 18 residues.

This chain uses TRBV7-6 with TRBJ1-1, with D uncertain. There are 13 residues in the CDR3. The germline V gene has CDR1 SGHVS and CDR2 FNYEAQ. The CDR3 sequence: CTCSLSGSTEAFF. CDR3 sequence (DNA): TGTACCTGCAGCTTATCCGGCAGCACTGAAGCTTTCTTT.

Points on this clonotype: At one end, the junction sequence differs from germline, possibly due to a read error. The chain uses TRBV5-6 and TRBJ2-7; D call uncertain. CDR3 length equals 15 residues. Germline V gene lookup returns CDR1 SGHDT and CDR2 YYEEEE. This CDR3 reads CASSAGHGELYEEYF. The DNA for the CDR3 is TGTGCCAGCAGCGCCGGGCATGGGGAACTCTACGAGGAGTACTTC.

The chain joins TRBV4-1 to TRBJ2-1; 9 positions agree with TRBD2. From germline, CDR1 is MGHRA and CDR2 YSYEKL. Trimming took 6 bases from V and 0 from J; bases not matched to a gene: 9. This CDR3 spans 17 amino acids. The CDR3: CASRLGLAESSYNEQFF. The DNA for the CDR3 is TGCGCCAGCAGACTGGGACTAGCAGAAAGCTCCTACAATGAGCAGTTCTTC.

This clonotype has a count of ten or more. The chain couples TRBV7-9 to TRBJ1-1; no definite D call. Trimming took off 4 bases at V and 1 base at J, with 7 bases between the two ends. The CDR3 is 13 amino acids. Germline CDR1 SEHNR, CDR2 FQNEAQ (reference sequence). Here the CDR3 reads CASSSGWNTEAFF. The CDR3 bases are TGTGCCAGCAGCTCCGGATGGAACACTGAAGCTTTCTTT.

CDR3 bases: TGTGCCAGCAGTATACAGGGCTCTGGAAACACCATATATTTT. Amino acids: CASSIQGSGNTIYF. The rearrangement uses TRBV12-3 or TRBV12-4 and TRBJ1-3; possible D gene TRBD1, 6 bases. V was pared by 5 bases and J by 0 bases, with 8 bases between. There are 14 residues in the CDR3.

This clonotype was recorded a few times. A junction boundary mismatches the germline segment, possibly from a read error. V is TRBV11-2 and J is TRBJ1-4; D unresolved. This CDR3 contains 16 residues. Per germline, CDR1 SGHAT and CDR2 FQNNGV. The CDR3 loop reads CASSPGVAPTNEKLFF. The CDR3 DNA reads TGTGCCAGTAGCCCCGGCGTAGCTCCAACTAATGAAAAATTGTTTTTT.

On this clonotype: Relative to the germline gene, one junction end is altered; a read error may explain this. V and J are TRBV11-3 and TRBJ2-7; D possibly corresponds to TRBD2 (5 bases). The CDR3 covers 13 residues. CDR1 and CDR2 from the germline V gene are SGHNT and YENEEA. This CDR3 reads CASSFRDCSEQYF. The CDR3, as DNA: TGTGCCAGTAGCTTTCGGGATTGCTCCGAGCAGTACTTC.

Worth noting for this clonotype: Compared with germline, one end of the junction differs, possibly owing to a read error. The rearrangement links TRBV4-1 to TRBJ1-2; D gene ambiguous. This CDR3 has 13 residues. The germline CDR1 and CDR2 sequences are MGHRA and YSYEKL. CDR3 sequence reads: CASSQGVVYGYTF. DNA for the CDR3: TGCGCGAGCAGCCAAGGAGTGGTATACGGCTACACCTTC.

As regards this clonotype: The final CDR3 position lacks the conserved phenylalanine or tryptophan, pointing to a likely read error. The chain links TRBV6-1 to TRBJ1-5; the D is unclear. CDR1 is MNHNS and CDR2 is SASEGT in the germline V gene. The CDR3 sequence is 15 residues long. The CDR3 DNA follows: TGTGCCAGCGGTGAAACCTCCTATAGCAATCAGCCCCAGCATTAT. Translating gives CASGETSYSNQPQHY.

A remark on this clonotype: At one boundary the junction diverges from the germline segment, which might be a read error. The CDR3 sequence: CTSSLTDTEELFF. CDR3 DNA: TGTACCAGCAGCTTGACGGATACCGAGGAGCTGTTTTTT. The J gene is TRBJ2-2, the V gene TRBV11-2; D is uncertain. The CDR3 length is 13 residues. CDR1 is SGHAT and CDR2 is FQNNGV in the germline V gene.

With regard to this clonotype: At one of its ends the junction is not consistent with the germline gene, which may arise from a read error. The chain uses TRBV12-3 or TRBV12-4 and TRBJ2-3, with 9 bases that match TRBD2. This CDR3 comprises 16 residues. The CDR3 reads CASSLQGTSRSVGQYF. The CDR3, as DNA: TGTGCTAGCAGTCTACAAGGGACTAGCAGGAGCGTCGGGCAGTATTTT.